The clone carrying this T cell receptor (beta chain) was detected only a few times. No antigen is known for it. This entry comes from a study of cytomegalovirus exposure and HLA in healthy donors. Study at large: Out of 180 million or so T cells, an earlier analysis found 117 million unique TCR beta sequences in total. Study outcomes and limitations: Segments of the TCR beta V type were, in most cases, productive about 87% or about 30% of the time in an earlier analysis.

The CDR3 has 15 amino acids. The germline V gene encodes CDR1 SGHVS and CDR2 FQNEAQ. Losses at the gene ends were 3 bases for V and 11 bases for J; bases not matched to a gene: 15. PCR used 60 Vbeta primers and 13 Jbeta primers. The authors' processing: It was a later analysis that counted around 85 million unique TCR beta chains, of which about 10 million were shared. This table comes from immunoSEQ multiplex PCR, and its TCRdb copy is limited to in-frame clones, with some not included. That table supplies the V and J calls and clone size; D and trimming were determined from the DNA. The data show about 210,000 clones, about four fifths seen once.

This clonotype originated in a man under 40 in good health and CMV-seronegative. V usage is TRBV7-8 and J usage is TRBJ1-1; 7 positions match TRBD1. The sequenced sample consisted of PBMCs. For the CDR3, the DNA is TGTGCCAGCAGCTTGTCATGGTTAGGGGGCATACAGGCTTTCTTT. This translates into CASSLSWLGGIQAFF.